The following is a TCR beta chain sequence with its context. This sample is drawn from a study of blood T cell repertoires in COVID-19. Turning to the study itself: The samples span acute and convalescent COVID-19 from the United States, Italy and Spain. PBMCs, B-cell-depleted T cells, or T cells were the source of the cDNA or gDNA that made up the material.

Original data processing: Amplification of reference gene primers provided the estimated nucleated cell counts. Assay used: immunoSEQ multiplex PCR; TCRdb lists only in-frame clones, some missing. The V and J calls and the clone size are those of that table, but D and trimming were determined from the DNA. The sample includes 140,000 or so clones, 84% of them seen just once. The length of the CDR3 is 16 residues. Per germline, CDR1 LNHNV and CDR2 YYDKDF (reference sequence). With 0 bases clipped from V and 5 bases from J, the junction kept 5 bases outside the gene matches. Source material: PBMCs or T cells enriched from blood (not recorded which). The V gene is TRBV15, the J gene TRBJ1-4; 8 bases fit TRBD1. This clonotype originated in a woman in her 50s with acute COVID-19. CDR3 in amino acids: CATSRDGGQANEKLFF. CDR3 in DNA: TGTGCCACCAGCAGAGACGGGGGACAGGCGAATGAAAAACTGTTTTTT. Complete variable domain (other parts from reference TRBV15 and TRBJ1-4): DAMVIQNPRYQVTQFGKPVTLSCSQTLNHNVMYWYQQKSSQAPKLLFHYYDKDFNNEADTPDNFQSRRPNTSFCFLDIRSPGLGDTAMYLCATSRDGGQANEKLFFGSGTQLSVL.